The 17 T cell receptor beta chains given below trace back to one sample, sequenced in a study of blood T cell repertoires in COVID-19. Assay: immunoSEQ multiplex PCR; the TCRdb copy retains only in-frame clones and omits some. Of 150,000 to 200,000 clones listed, around 80% are singletons. Material: peripheral blood. Every receptor here comes from a woman older than 75 with acute or convalescent COVID-19.

The J gene is TRBJ2-3, the V gene TRBV5-1, with TRBD1 matching 8 bases. J lost 5 bases, V lost 4 bases, and 12 bases had no gene match. Germline lookup yields CDR1 SGHRS and CDR2 YFSETQ. The CDR3 has 16 amino acids. CDR3 nucleotide sequence: TGCGCCAGCAGCCTAACTCTCCGGACAGGGTTAGATACGCAGTATTTT. This sequence encodes CASSLTLRTGLDTQYF.

This chain joins TRBV11-3 and TRBJ2-2, with D possibly being TRBD1 (6 bases). V was pared by 1 base and J by 0 bases, with 12 bases between. Germline V gene lookup returns CDR1 SGHNT and CDR2 YENEEA. The CDR3 consists of 17 residues. CDR3 in DNA: TGTGCCAGCAGCTTAGTGTGGGGACACGCGAACACCGGGGAGCTGTTTTTT. Translating gives CASSLVWGHANTGELFF. Looking up the rest from reference TRBV11-3 and TRBJ2-2 gives the full variable domain: EAGVVQSPRYKIIEKKQPVAFWCNPISGHNTLYWYLQNLGQGPELLIRYENEEAVDDSQLPKDRFSAERLKGVDSTLKIQPAELGDSAVYLCASSLVWGHANTGELFFGEGSRLTVL.

The chain links TRBV7-2 to TRBJ2-2; D unclear. Germline V gene sequence: CDR1 SGHTA, CDR2 FQGNSA. V lost 5 bases, J lost 4 bases, and 14 bases lay in between. The CDR3 totals 15 residues. The CDR3 region is CASSARGFVTGELFF. The CDR3 coding sequence is TGTGCCAGCAGCGCCAGAGGATTCGTCACCGGGGAGCTGTTTTTT.

The chain recombines TRBV4-2 with TRBJ2-7, with D possibly being TRBD2 (7 bases). The germline V gene has CDR1 LGHNA and CDR2 YNFKEQ. The CDR3 sequence is 17 residues long. V lost 0 bases to trimming and J lost 0 bases, with 15 bases between them. CDR3 in DNA: TGTGCCAGCAGCCAAGATCTCGCGGGGGCGCTCTCCTACGAGCAGTACTTC. Its translation is CASSQDLAGALSYEQYF.

The chain is built from TRBV19 and TRBJ2-3, with D maybe TRBD1 (6 bases). Germline loops: CDR1 LNHDA, CDR2 SQIVND (reference sequence). There are 13 residues in the CDR3. Trimming took off 11 bases at V and 0 bases at J, with 12 bases between the two ends. The CDR3 bases are TGTGCCGCGGCACAGGGTAGCACAGATACGCAGTATTTT. It specifies CAAAQGSTDTQYF.

This clone was observed a handful of times. The chain uses TRBV9 and TRBJ2-3, with D possibly being TRBD2 (6 bases). This CDR3 contains 15 residues. Trimming shortened V by 1 base and J by 2 bases, and 11 bases separated the two germline ends. Germline V gene sequence: CDR1 SGDLS, CDR2 YYNGEE. As DNA, the CDR3 is TGTGCCAGCAGCGTAATTAGCGGCTACACAGATACGCAGTATTTT. It yields the protein CASSVISGYTDTQYF.

This clone appeared a few times. This chain links TRBV10-1 with TRBJ2-3; 8 bases agree with TRBD1. V shed 3 bases, J shed 2 bases, and the junction held 13 bases outside the gene matches. Germline values: CDR1 WNHNN, CDR2 SYGVQD (reference sequence). The CDR3 is 18 amino acids. This CDR3 reads CASSDRRGPGGITDTQYF. For the CDR3, the DNA is TGCGCCAGCAGTGATCGCAGGGGGCCAGGGGGCATCACAGATACGCAGTATTTT.

In this sample, this clone turned up a few times. This chain links TRBV20-1 with TRBJ1-5, with D possibly TRBD1 on 5 matching bases. The CDR3 runs 19 residues. The germline V and J ends were trimmed by 3 bases and 1 base, with 25 bases remaining between them. Germline V gene sequence: CDR1 DFQATT, CDR2 SNEGSKA (reference sequence). The CDR3 nucleotides are TGCAGTGCTAGTCGGTTTGTGGGACTGGGCCGGGTAAGCAATCAGCCCCAGCATTTT. Translation: CSASRFVGLGRVSNQPQHF.

The chain joins TRBV6-2 or TRBV6-3 to TRBJ2-5; tentative D call: TRBD2 (7 bases). CDR1 MNHEY and CDR2 SVGEGT come from the germline V gene. The V end was cut by 7 bases, the J end by 7 bases, with 16 bases between. This CDR3 is 13 amino acids long. The CDR3 nucleotides are TGTGCCAGCACCCCAACTCGGGGGGCGACCCAGTACTTC. This encodes CASTPTRGATQYF.

The chain carries TRBV3-1 (or the pseudogene TRBV3-2) and TRBJ1-5; possible D gene TRBD1, 5 bases. The CDR3 has 15 amino acids. The germline V gene has CDR1 LGHDT and CDR2 YNNKEL (reference sequence). The ends were cut back, 3 bases at V and 4 bases at J, with 13 bases in the middle. Written as DNA, the CDR3 is TGTGCCAGCAGCCAGGCAGGGAAGGCTAATCAGCCCCAGCATTTT. It encodes CASSQAGKANQPQHF.

This rearrangement joins TRBV9 to TRBJ2-7; 8 nucleotides align to TRBD1. Unmatched junction bases numbered 8, after V lost 2 bases and J lost 1 base. The CDR3 has 16 residues. Germline CDR1 reads SGDLS; CDR2 reads YYNGEE. For the CDR3, the DNA is TGTGCCAGCAGCGTGGCGACGGGACAGGCATCCTACGAGCAGTACTTC. Translation: CASSVATGQASYEQYF.

For this clone: One end of the junction fails to match germline, which may point to a read error. The gene calls are TRBV6-1 and TRBJ2-7; 8 bases fit TRBD1. The CDR3 loop spans 18 amino acids. The germline gives CDR1 MNHNS, CDR2 SASEGT. The CDR3 loop reads CASSGLGQENYFTYGQYF. The CDR3 DNA follows: TGTGCCAGCAGTGGCCTGGGACAGGAGAATTACTTTACCTACGGGCAGTACTTC.

This chain uses TRBV7-8 with TRBJ2-7; weak D call: TRBD1 (6 bases). With 5 bases removed from V and 3 bases from J, the gap between germline ends came to 8 bases. Germline-derived CDR1 and CDR2 are SGHVS and FQNEAQ. This CDR3 contains 12 residues. CDR3 DNA: TGTGCCAGCAGCCCAGGGGACTACGAGCAGTACTTC. Protein: CASSPGDYEQYF.

The chain recombines TRBV4-1 with TRBJ2-3; D not resolved. This CDR3 has 14 amino acids. V shed 1 base and J shed 2 bases, with 7 bases lying between them. CDR1 is MGHRA and CDR2 is YSYEKL in the germline V gene. CDR3 in amino acids: CASSQGAFTDTQYF. The CDR3 DNA is TGCGCCAGCAGCCAAGGAGCCTTCACAGATACGCAGTATTTT.

This clone showed up just a few times. This chain links TRBV24-1 with TRBJ1-4; no definite D call. The CDR3 sequence is 20 residues long. V shed 5 bases and J shed 0 bases, with 24 bases lying between them. Germline CDR1 KGHDR, CDR2 SFDVKD. The CDR3 is CATSARRTVNLGPTNEKLFF. CDR3 in DNA: TGTGCCACCAGTGCCAGGAGGACGGTTAACCTGGGCCCAACTAATGAAAAACTGTTTTTT.

V usage is TRBV7-9 and J usage is TRBJ1-5, with D maybe TRBD1 (5 bases). Germline loops: CDR1 SEHNR, CDR2 FQNEAQ (reference sequence). The CDR3 is 14 amino acids. The V end lost 11 bases, the J end lost 6 bases, and 20 bases lay between the germline ends. CDR3 nucleotide sequence: TGTGCCGTTGCAGGCGGGGGGACCTCTCAGCCCCAGCATTTT. Its translation: CAVAGGGTSQPQHF.

This chain uses TRBV27 with TRBJ1-2, with 7 bases fitting TRBD1. The germline CDR1 and CDR2 sequences are MNHEY and SMNVEV (reference sequence). J gave up 4 bases and V 4 bases, and 6 bases lay outside the gene matches. The length of the CDR3 is 14 residues. The CDR3 DNA reads as TGTGCCAGCAGTTCATTAAACAGGGGCTATGGCTACACCTTC. It specifies CASSSLNRGYGYTF.